This TCR beta chain was sequenced in a study of control samples from healthy donors and cancer patients. CDR3 length: 15 amino acids. Germline-derived CDR1 and CDR2 are MDHEN and SYDVKM. V shed 6 bases and J 3 bases; nucleotides not matched to a gene: 8. Method: immunoSEQ multiplex PCR; TCRdb's copy keeps in-frame clones and lacks some. This sample yields some 45,000 clones, of which roughly 90% are seen a single time; roughly 20% belongs to the top ten. The chain combines TRBV28 with TRBJ2-5; 9 bases align to TRBD1. This clonotype was sampled from a middle-aged woman with head and neck cancer. Specimen: PBMCs. The CDR3 is CASSQFWTGEETQYF. CDR3 in DNA: TGTGCCAGCAGCCAATTCTGGACAGGGGAAGAGACCCAGTACTTC.